This T cell receptor (beta chain) was captured by sequencing in a study of blood T cell repertoires in COVID-19. Study context: Specimens from acute and convalescent COVID-19 originated in the United States, Italy and Spain.

The germline CDR1 and CDR2 sequences are LNHDA and SQIVND (reference sequence). V lost 10 bases, J lost 2 bases, and 12 bases stayed unmatched. The CDR3 length is 16 residues. Sequenced by immunoSEQ multiplex PCR; TCRdb stores in-frame clones only, minus some. The repertoire holds tens of thousands of clones, 82% seen once, with under 14% in the top ten. The TCR originated in an older man with COVID-19, enrolled during active disease. The V call is TRBV19, the J call TRBJ1-5; 9 positions agree with TRBD1. Specimen: peripheral blood. This chain's CDR3 is CATQRDRAYRNQPQHF. The CDR3 region has the DNA TGTGCCACCCAGAGGGACAGGGCGTATCGCAATCAGCCCCAGCATTTT.